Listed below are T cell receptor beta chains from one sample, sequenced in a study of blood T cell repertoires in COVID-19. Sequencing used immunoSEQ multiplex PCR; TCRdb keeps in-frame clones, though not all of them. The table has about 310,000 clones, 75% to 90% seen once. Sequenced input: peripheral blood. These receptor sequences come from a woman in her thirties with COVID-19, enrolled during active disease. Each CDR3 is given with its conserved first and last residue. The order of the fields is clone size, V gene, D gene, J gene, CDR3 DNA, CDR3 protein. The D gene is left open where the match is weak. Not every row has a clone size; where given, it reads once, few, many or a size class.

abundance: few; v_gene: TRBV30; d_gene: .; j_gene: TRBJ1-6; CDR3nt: TGTGCCTGGGAAGGGAGCGGTTCACCCCTCCACTTT; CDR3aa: CAWEGSGSPLHF
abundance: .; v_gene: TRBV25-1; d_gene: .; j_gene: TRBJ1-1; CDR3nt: TGTGCCAGCAGTCCCCGGACAGATTCGAACACTGAAGCTTTCTTT; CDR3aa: CASSPRTDSNTEAFF
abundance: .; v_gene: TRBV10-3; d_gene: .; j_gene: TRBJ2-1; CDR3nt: TGTGCCATCAACGTACGACAAGGGGGCAATGAGCAGTTCTTC; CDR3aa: CAINVRQGGNEQFF
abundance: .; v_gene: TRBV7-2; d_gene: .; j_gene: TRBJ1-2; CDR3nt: TGTGCCAGCAGCGCCCTCGGAGGGTTTAACTATGGCTACACCTTC; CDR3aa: CASSALGGFNYGYTF
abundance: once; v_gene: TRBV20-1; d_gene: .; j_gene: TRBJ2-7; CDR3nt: TGCAGTGCTCAGGGCGGCTACGAGCAGTACTTC; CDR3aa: CSAQGGYEQYF
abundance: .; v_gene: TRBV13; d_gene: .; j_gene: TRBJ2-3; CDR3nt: TGTGCCAGTGGGACTAGCACAGATACGCAGTATTTT; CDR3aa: CASGTSTDTQYF
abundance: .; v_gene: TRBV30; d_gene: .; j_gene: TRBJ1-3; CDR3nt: TGTGCCTGGGCGGGTCCGATCTCTGGAAACACCATATATTTT; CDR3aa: CAWAGPISGNTIYF
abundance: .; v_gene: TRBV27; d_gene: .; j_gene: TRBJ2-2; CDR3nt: TGTGCCAGCAGTCCCCAGCGGGCGTTAAACACCGGGGAGCTGTTTTTT; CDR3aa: CASSPQRALNTGELFF
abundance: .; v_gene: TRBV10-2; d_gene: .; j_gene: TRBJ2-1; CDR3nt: TGCGCCAGCAGCTTTACGGGACTGGAATACAATGAGCAGTTCTTC; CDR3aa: CASSFTGLEYNEQFF
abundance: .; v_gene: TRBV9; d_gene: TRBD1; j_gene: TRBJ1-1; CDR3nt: TGTGCCAGCAGCGTAGGGGTGGCGGGACAGCTGAACACTGAAGCTTTCTTT; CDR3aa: CASSVGVAGQLNTEAFF
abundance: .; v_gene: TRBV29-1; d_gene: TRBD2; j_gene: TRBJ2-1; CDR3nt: TGCAGCGTTGATGGGGGAGGGCTTTTATCCTACAATGAGCAGTTCTTC; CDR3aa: CSVDGGGLLSYNEQFF
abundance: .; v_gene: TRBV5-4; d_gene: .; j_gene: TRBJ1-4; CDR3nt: TGTGCCAGCAGCCTGCAGGGTGCCCTAAATGAAAAACTGTTTTTT; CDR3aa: CASSLQGALNEKLFF
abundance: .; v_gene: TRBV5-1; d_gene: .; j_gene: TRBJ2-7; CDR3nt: TGCGCCAGCAGCTTGGTTTCTTACGAGCAGTACTTC; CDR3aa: CASSLVSYEQYF
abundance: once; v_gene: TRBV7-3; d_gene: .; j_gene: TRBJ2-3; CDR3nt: TGTGCCAGCAGCTTAATGGGGGGTTACACAGATACGCAGTATTTT; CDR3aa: CASSLMGGYTDTQYF
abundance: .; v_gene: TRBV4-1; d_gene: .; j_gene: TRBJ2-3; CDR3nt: TGCGCCAGCAGCCAAGACGCGCGCACAGATACGCAGTATTTT; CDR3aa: CASSQDARTDTQYF
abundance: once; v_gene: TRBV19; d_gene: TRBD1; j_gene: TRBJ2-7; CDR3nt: TGTGCCAGTAGTGGAGGGACAGGGGGCTACGAGCAGTACTTC; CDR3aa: CASSGGTGGYEQYF
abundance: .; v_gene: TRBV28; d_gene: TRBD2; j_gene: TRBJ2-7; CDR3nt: TGTGCCAGCAGGAGGACTAGCGGGAGTAGGAACGAGCAGTACTTC; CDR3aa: CASRRTSGSRNEQYF
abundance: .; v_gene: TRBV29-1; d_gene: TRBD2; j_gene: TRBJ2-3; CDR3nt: TGCAGCGTTGGAGGAGGCGGGAGATGGATGGATACGCAGTATTTT; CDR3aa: CSVGGGGRWMDTQYF
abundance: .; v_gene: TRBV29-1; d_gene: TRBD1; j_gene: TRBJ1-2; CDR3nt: TGCAGCGTTGACAGGGGGGTTTATGGCTACACCTTC; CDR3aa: CSVDRGVYGYTF
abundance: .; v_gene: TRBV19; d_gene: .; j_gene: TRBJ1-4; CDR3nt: TGTGCCAGTAGACACCGGGACATTAAGAATGAAAAACTGTTTTTT; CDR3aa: CASRHRDIKNEKLFF
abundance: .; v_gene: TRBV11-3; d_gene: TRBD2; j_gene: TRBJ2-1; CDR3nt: TGTGCCAGCAGCCCGATGTTTAACGGGAGGGGTAATGAGCAGTTCTTC; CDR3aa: CASSPMFNGRGNEQFF
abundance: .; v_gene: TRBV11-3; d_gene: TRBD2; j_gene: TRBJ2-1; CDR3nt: TGTGCCAGCAGCCTTAATAGCGGGAGGGCGGATGAGCAGTTCTTC; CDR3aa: CASSLNSGRADEQFF
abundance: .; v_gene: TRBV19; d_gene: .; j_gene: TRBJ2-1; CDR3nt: TGTGCCAGTAGTATATCCTCCGGGAGTCTCTACAATGAGCAGTTCTTC; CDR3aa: CASSISSGSLYNEQFF
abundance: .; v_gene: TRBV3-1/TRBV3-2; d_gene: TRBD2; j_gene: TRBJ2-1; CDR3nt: TGTGCCAGCAGCCAGATTGCGGGAGGATGGAATGAGCAGTTCTTC; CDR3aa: CASSQIAGGWNEQFF
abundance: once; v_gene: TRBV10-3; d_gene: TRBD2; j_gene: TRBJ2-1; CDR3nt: TGTGCCATCAGTGAACGACTAGCGGGGTACAATGAGCAGTTCTTC; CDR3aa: CAISERLAGYNEQFF
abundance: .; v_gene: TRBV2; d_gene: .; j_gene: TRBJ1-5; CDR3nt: TGTGCCAGCAGTGACATCCGGGACTGGGCGGATCAGCCCCAGCATTTT; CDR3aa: CASSDIRDWADQPQHF
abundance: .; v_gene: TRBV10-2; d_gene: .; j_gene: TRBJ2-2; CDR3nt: TGCGCCAGCAGTCTGGACACGAACACCGGGGAGCTGTTTTTT; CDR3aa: CASSLDTNTGELFF
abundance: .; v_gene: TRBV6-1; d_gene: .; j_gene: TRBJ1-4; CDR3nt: TGTGCCAGCAGTGATCAGGCAGGGTTCAGTGAAAAACTGTTTTTT; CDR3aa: CASSDQAGFSEKLFF
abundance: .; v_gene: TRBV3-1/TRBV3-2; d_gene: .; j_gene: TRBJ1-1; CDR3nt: TGTGCCAGCAGCCCAAAGGGGTCGAACACTGAAGCTTTCTTT; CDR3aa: CASSPKGSNTEAFF
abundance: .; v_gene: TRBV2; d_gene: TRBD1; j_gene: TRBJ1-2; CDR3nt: TGTGCCAGCAGTGCAGTCGACAGGGCGCTCTATGGCTACACCTTC; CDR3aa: CASSAVDRALYGYTF
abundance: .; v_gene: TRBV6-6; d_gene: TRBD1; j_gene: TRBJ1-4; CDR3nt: TGTGCCAGCAGTTACAACTACAGGGGGGAGGGTGAAAAACTGTTTTTT; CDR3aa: CASSYNYRGEGEKLFF
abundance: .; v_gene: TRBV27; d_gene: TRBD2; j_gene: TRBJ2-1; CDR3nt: TGTGCCAGCAGTCCGGGACTAAGCTCCTACAATGAGCAGTTCTTC; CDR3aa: CASSPGLSSYNEQFF
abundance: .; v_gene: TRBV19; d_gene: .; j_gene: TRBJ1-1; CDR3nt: TGTGCCAGTAGTGAACAGGTATGGACTGAAGCTTTCTTT; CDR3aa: CASSEQVWTEAFF
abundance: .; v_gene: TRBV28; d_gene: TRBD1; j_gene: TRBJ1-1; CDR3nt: TGTGCCAGCAGTTCTTCCGGGACAGTAAAAAGGGAAGCTTTCTTT; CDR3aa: CASSSSGTVKREAFF
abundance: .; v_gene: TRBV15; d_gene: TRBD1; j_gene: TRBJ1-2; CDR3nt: TGTGCCACCAGCAGAGATTTCGGGACAGGGGAAATTTACACCTTC; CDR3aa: CATSRDFGTGEIYTF
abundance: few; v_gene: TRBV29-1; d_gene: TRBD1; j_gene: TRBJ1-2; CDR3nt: TGCAGCGTAACACAGGGGGGTGGCTATGGCTACACCTTC; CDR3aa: CSVTQGGGYGYTF
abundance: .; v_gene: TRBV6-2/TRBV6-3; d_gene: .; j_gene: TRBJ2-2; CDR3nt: TGTGCCAGCAGTAGGCTAGCGATCACCCTCGGAGGGGAGCTGTTTTTT; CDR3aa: CASSRLAITLGGELFF
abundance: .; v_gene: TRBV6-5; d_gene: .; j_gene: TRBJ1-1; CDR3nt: TGTGCCAGCACGGTGAACACTGAAGCTTTCTTT; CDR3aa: CASTVNTEAFF
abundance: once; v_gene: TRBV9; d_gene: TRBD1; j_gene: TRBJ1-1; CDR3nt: TGTGCCAGCAGCGGGACAGGGGAAATGAACACTGAAGCTTTCTTT; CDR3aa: CASSGTGEMNTEAFF
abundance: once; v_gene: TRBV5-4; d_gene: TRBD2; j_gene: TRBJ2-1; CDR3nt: TGTGCCAGCAGCTCCCTTGAGGGACTAGCGGGATCTAATGAGCAGTTCTTC; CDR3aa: CASSSLEGLAGSNEQFF
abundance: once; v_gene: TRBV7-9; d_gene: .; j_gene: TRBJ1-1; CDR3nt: TGTGCCAGCAGCTTAGGAGAATTCAACACTGAAGCTTTCTTT; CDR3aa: CASSLGEFNTEAFF
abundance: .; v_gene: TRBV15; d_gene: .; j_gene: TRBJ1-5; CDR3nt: TGTGCCACCAGCAGAGCCCCGCGGATAAGCAATCAGCCCCAGCATTTT; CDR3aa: CATSRAPRISNQPQHF
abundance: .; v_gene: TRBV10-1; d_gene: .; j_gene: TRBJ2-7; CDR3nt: TGCGCCAGCAGTGACTCGGGCAGGGGCTACGAGCAGTACTTC; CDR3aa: CASSDSGRGYEQYF
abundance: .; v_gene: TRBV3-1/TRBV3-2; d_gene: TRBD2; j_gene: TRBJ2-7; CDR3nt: TGTGCCAGCAGCCAACCTAGGACTAGCTCGATCTACGAGCAGTACTTC; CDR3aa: CASSQPRTSSIYEQYF
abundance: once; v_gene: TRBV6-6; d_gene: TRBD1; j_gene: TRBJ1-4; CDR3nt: TGTGCCAGCAGTCACGGGACAGGCGGCGAAAAACTGTTTTTT; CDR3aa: CASSHGTGGEKLFF
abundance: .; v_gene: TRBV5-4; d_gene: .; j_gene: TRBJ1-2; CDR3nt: TGTGCCAGCAGCTTGGACAGGGCTCGGTTCTATGGCTACACCTTC; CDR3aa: CASSLDRARFYGYTF
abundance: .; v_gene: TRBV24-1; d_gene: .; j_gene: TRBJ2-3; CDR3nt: TGTGCCACCAGTGTTTCGGAGGGACTTTATCCTCATACGCAGTATTTT; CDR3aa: CATSVSEGLYPHTQYF
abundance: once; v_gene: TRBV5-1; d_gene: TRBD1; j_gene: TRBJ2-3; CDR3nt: TGCGCCAGCAGCTACAGGGGCGATAGCACAGATACGCAGTATTTT; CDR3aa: CASSYRGDSTDTQYF
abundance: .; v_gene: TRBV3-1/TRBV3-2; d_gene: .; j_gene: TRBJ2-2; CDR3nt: TGTGCCAGCAGCCCCCGGACTGCCACCGGGGAGCTGTTTTTT; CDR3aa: CASSPRTATGELFF
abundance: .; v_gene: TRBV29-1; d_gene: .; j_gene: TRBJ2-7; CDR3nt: TGCAGCGTTGGTCCGGGTTCCGACGAGCAGTACTTC; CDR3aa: CSVGPGSDEQYF
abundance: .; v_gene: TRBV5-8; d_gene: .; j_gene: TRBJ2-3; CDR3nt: TGTGCCAGCAGCTTGGAGGCGGTTGCCACAGATACGCAGTATTTT; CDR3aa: CASSLEAVATDTQYF
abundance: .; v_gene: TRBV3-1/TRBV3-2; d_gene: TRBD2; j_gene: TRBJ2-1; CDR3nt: TGTGCCTCGAGTGGCGGGAGCTCCTACAATGAGCAGTTCTTC; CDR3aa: CASSGGSSYNEQFF
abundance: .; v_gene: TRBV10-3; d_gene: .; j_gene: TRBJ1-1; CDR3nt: TGTGCCATCAGTGAGAGAGAGAGCACTGAAGCTTTCTTT; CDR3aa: CAISERESTEAFF
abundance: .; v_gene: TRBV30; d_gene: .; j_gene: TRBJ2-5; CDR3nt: TGTGCCTGGAGTGTAACAGGGTTTCAAGAGACCCAGTACTTC; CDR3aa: CAWSVTGFQETQYF
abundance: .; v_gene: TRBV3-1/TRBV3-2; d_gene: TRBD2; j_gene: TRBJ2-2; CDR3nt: TGTGCCAGCAGCCAGCGGGGGGGACAGCTTTTCGGGGAGCTGTTTTTT; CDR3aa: CASSQRGGQLFGELFF